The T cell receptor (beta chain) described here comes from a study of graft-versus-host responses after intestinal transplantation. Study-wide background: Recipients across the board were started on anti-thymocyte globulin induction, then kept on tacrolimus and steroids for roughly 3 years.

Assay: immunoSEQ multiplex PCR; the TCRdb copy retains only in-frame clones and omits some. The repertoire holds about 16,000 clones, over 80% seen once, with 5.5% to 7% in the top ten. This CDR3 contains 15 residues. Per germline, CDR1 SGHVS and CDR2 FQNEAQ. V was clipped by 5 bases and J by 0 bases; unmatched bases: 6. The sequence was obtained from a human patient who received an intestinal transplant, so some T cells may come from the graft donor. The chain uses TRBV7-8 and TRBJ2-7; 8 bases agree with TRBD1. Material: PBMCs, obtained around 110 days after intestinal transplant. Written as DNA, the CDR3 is TGTGCCAGCAGCGGGACAGGACACCCCTCCTACGAGCAGTACTTC. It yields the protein CASSGTGHPSYEQYF.